What follows are 9 T cell receptor beta chains derived from one specimen sequenced in a study of cytomegalovirus exposure and HLA in healthy donors. PCR was performed using 60 Vbeta and 13 Jbeta primers. Sequenced by immunoSEQ multiplex PCR; TCRdb stores in-frame clones only, minus some. Its listing shows 200,000 to 250,000 clones. The sample taken for sequencing was PBMCs. These receptors came from a girl aged 2-9 years in good health and CMV-seropositive.

The chain couples TRBV18 to TRBJ1-1, with D possibly being TRBD1 (5 bases). The CDR3 has 15 residues. CDR1 is KGHSH and CDR2 is LQKENI in the germline V gene. Between the trimmed V and J ends, which lost 3 bases and 1 base, there was a span of 12 bases. Here the CDR3 reads CASSPKSTGNTEAFF. The CDR3 DNA reads as TGTGCCAGCTCACCGAAGAGTACAGGGAACACTGAAGCTTTCTTT.

The CDR3 DNA reads as TGTGCCAGCAGTCCCCCCCTGGGGGGGGGACTCGAGCAGTACTTC. Translating it yields CASSPPLGGGLEQYF. The gene calls are TRBV6-1 and TRBJ2-7, with 7 nucleotides matching TRBD2. This CDR3 spans 15 amino acids. The germline V gene encodes CDR1 MNHNS and CDR2 SASEGT. After removal of 5 bases from V and 6 bases from J, the junction contained 13 bases not matched to a gene.

V gene TRBV7-6 combines with J gene TRBJ1-3; D not resolved. The CDR3 loop spans 15 amino acids. V lost 1 base, J lost 0 bases, and 7 bases lay in between. Per the germline V gene, CDR1 is SGHVS and CDR2 is FNYEAQ. Here the CDR3 reads CASSLGASSGNTIYF. In nucleotides, the CDR3 is TGTGCCAGCAGCTTAGGTGCGAGCTCTGGAAACACCATATATTTT.

The chain combines TRBV6-1 with TRBJ2-2; TRBD2 matches 9 bases. V lost 6 bases and J lost 5; bases outside the gene matches: 7. CDR1 is MNHNS and CDR2 is SASEGT in the germline V gene. This CDR3 has 15 residues. The CDR3 DNA reads TGTGCCAGCAGGGGACTAGCCGGCTATACCGGGGAGCTGTTTTTT. As protein: CASRGLAGYTGELFF.

The chain uses TRBV6-6 and TRBJ1-2; 7 bases align to TRBD1. Germline V gene lookup returns CDR1 MNHNY and CDR2 SVGAGI (reference sequence). V lost 7 bases and J lost 8; bases outside the gene matches: 13. The length of the CDR3 is 14 residues. CDR3 in DNA: TGTGCCAGCATAGGACAGGCTGATGGTATGGGCTACACCTTC. This codes for CASIGQADGMGYTF.

The chain employs TRBV28 and TRBJ2-1; 9 bases map to TRBD1. This CDR3 has 15 residues. V shed 4 bases, J shed 7 bases, and the junction held 8 bases outside the gene matches. Germline V gene data show CDR1 as MDHEN and CDR2 as SYDVKM. The CDR3 DNA is TGTGCCAGCAGTTCCGCCGGGACAGGGTTAAATGAGCAGTTCTTC. The encoded protein is CASSSAGTGLNEQFF.

This rearrangement joins TRBV6-1 to TRBJ2-2; 9 bases fit TRBD1. The CDR3 contains 14 residues. With V trimmed by 10 bases and J by 2 bases, 5 bases remained unmatched. Germline assignment: CDR1 MNHNS and CDR2 SASEGT. The CDR3 coding sequence is TGTGCCATATACAGGGGGCTAAACACCGGGGAGCTGTTTTTT. Translation: CAIYRGLNTGELFF.

The V gene is TRBV28, the J gene TRBJ1-5, with 10 bases matching TRBD1. Germline V gives CDR1 MDHEN, CDR2 SYDVKM. V trimming: 6 bases; J trimming: 6 bases; junction bases outside the gene matches: 8. CDR3 length equals 15 residues. The CDR3 DNA reads as TGTGCCAGCAGATGGGGACAGGGGATCGTTCAGCCCCAGCATTTT. It specifies CASRWGQGIVQPQHF.

This chain connects TRBV11-2 to TRBJ2-7, with 9 nucleotides matching TRBD1. The CDR3 is made up of 17 amino acids. The junction had 12 bases not matched to a gene; V was cut back by 4 bases and J by 2 bases. Per the germline V gene, CDR1 is SGHAT and CDR2 is FQNNGV. CDR3 in amino acids: CASSSIQAGQGAYEQYF. The CDR3, as DNA: TGTGCCAGCAGCTCGATCCAAGCGGGACAGGGAGCCTACGAGCAGTACTTC. The whole variable domain, remainder taken from reference TRBV11-2 and TRBJ2-7, is EAGVAQSPRYKIIEKRQSVAFWCNPISGHATLYWYQQILGQGPKLLIQFQNNGVVDDSQLPKDRFSAERLKGVDSTLKIQPAKLEDSAVYLCASSSIQAGQGAYEQYFGPGTRLTVT.